This TCR beta chain originates from a study of identical twins. TCRdb re-called the 5' RACE reads with MiXCR, one entry per CDR3 protein. The sample includes around 960,000 distinct CDR3 sequences, around an eighth of them seen just once. V lost 1 base to trimming and J lost 6 bases, with 17 bases between them. CDR1 LNHNV and CDR2 YYDKDF come from the germline V gene (reference sequence). The CDR3 is made up of 16 amino acids. These data were also reused for a study on yellow fever vaccine responses in identical twins.

This sequence joins TRBV15 and TRBJ2-3; D perhaps matches TRBD2 (7 bases). The source is a woman aged 18-35 years in good health. The sequencing sample was made of PBMCs. CDR3 coding DNA: TGTGCCACCAGCAGAGTCGCGGGGGCCGAGGGGGATACGCAGTATTTT. Its translation: CATSRVAGAEGDTQYF. Combining the CDR3 with reference TRBV15 and TRBJ2-3 gives the whole variable domain DAMVIQNPRYQVTQFGKPVTLSCSQTLNHNVMYWYQQKSSQAPKLLFHYYDKDFNNEADTPDNFQSRRPNTSFCFLDIRSPGLGDTAMYLCATSRVAGAEGDTQYFGPGTRLTVL.